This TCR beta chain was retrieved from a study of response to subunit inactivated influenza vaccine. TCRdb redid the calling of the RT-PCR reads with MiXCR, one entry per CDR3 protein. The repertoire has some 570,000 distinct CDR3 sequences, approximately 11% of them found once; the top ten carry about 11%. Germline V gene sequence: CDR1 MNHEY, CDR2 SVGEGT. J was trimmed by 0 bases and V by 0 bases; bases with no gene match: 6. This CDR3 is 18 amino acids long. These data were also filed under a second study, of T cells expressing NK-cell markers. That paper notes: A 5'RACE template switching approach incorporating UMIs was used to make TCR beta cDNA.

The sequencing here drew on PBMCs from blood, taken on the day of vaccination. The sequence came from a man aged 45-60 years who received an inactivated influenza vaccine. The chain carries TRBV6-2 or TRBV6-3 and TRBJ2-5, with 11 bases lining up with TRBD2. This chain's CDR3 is CASSYSPGLAGNQETQYF. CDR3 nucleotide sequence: TGTGCCAGCAGTTACTCCCCAGGACTAGCGGGTAACCAAGAGACCCAGTACTTC.